The 10 T cell receptor beta chains below come from one sample, sequenced in a study of CD8 T cells in Susac syndrome. Reverse transcription of roughly 0.45 to 1 ug RNA was performed with random hexamers. Using its own MiXCR run on the immunoSEQ multiplex PCR reads, TCRdb lists one record per CDR3 protein. The sample holds approximately 200,000 distinct CDR3 sequences, 95% seen once. Material for sequencing was CD4+ T cells from PBMCs. The receptors were gathered from a human donor with multiple sclerosis.

V is TRBV20-1 and J is TRBJ2-1; no clear D. This CDR3 spans 13 amino acids. The V end lost 5 bases, the J end lost 4 bases, and 12 bases lay between the germline ends. Germline lookup yields CDR1 DFQATT and CDR2 SNEGSKA (reference sequence). CDR3 bases: TGCAGTGCTGGTCCGTCTAGATACAATGAGCAGTTCTTC. Translating it yields CSAGPSRYNEQFF.

This chain links TRBV7-2 with TRBJ2-4; D not resolved. Trimming shortened V by 5 bases and J by 5 bases, and 10 bases separated the two germline ends. Looked up from germline, CDR1 is SGHTA and CDR2 is FQGNSA. The CDR3 contains 13 residues. CDR3 residues: CASSPRVQNIQYF. CDR3 DNA: TGTGCCAGCAGCCCTAGGGTCCAAAACATTCAGTACTTC.

The chain links TRBV20-1 to TRBJ2-1, with D uncertain. Trimming shortened V by 3 bases and J by 9 bases, and 12 bases separated the two germline ends. The CDR3 has 12 amino acids. Germline V lookup: CDR1 DFQATT, CDR2 SNEGSKA (reference sequence). CDR3 sequence (DNA): TGCAGTGCTAGGGGGTCGGCCGGTGAGCAGTTCTTC. Amino acid sequence: CSARGSAGEQFF.

This clonotype was seen a handful of times. The V gene is TRBV5-6, the J gene TRBJ1-2; D unclear. With 4 bases removed from V and 4 bases from J, the gap between germline ends came to 14 bases. The CDR3 sequence is 14 residues long. Looked up from germline, CDR1 is SGHDT and CDR2 is YYEEEE. CDR3 residues: CASSPDPSGYGYTF. CDR3 DNA: TGTGCCAGCAGCCCGGACCCTTCTGGCTATGGCTACACCTTC.

This clonotype was counted a few times. The J gene is TRBJ2-1, the V gene TRBV7-9; no firm D call. The V end was cut by 1 base, the J end by 6 bases, with 7 bases between. CDR1 and CDR2 from the germline V gene are SEHNR and FQNEAQ (reference sequence). The CDR3 contains 13 residues. In DNA form, the CDR3 reads TGTGCCAGCAGCTTAGTCCAGCTCAATGAGCAGTTCTTC. Residues: CASSLVQLNEQFF.

This chain joins TRBV15 and TRBJ2-1, with D perhaps TRBD1 (6 bases). The CDR3 sequence is 13 residues long. Trimming took off 8 bases at V and 7 bases at J, with 15 bases between the two ends. Germline-derived CDR1 and CDR2 are LNHNV and YYDKDF (reference sequence). CDR3 nucleotides: TGTGCCACCGGGCAGGGGAATAAGAATGAGCAGTTCTTC. Its protein is CATGQGNKNEQFF.

The chain employs TRBV20-1 and TRBJ1-6, with TRBD1 identical over 7 bases. The CDR3 contains 16 residues. Germline trimming cut 6 bases from V and 6 bases from J; bases unmatched to any gene: 14. Per germline, CDR1 DFQATT and CDR2 SNEGSKA (reference sequence). DNA of the CDR3: TGCAGTGCCTACCTAATACCGGGACAGAGTAATTCACCCCTCCACTTT. Its protein is CSAYLIPGQSNSPLHF.

The J gene is TRBJ2-7, the V gene TRBV18; possibly TRBD1 for D (6 bases). V shed 1 base and J shed 2 bases, with 12 bases lying between them. From germline, CDR1 is KGHSH and CDR2 LQKENI. The CDR3 loop spans 15 amino acids. The CDR3 loop is CASSPLQGAPYEQYF. The CDR3 DNA reads TGTGCCAGCTCACCACTACAGGGTGCGCCCTACGAGCAGTACTTC.

A remark on this clonotype: A read error may account for a junction end that differs from germline. The chain couples TRBV29-1 to TRBJ2-2, with 7 bases aligning to TRBD1. Germline CDR1 reads SQVTM; CDR2 reads ANQGSEA. The CDR3 is 12 residues long. As DNA, the CDR3 is TGCAGCGATGAAAGGGGGCGTCGGGAGCTGTTTTTT. Encoded protein: CSDERGRRELFF.

The rearrangement links TRBV4-2 to TRBJ1-2; TRBD1 is a possible D gene (5 bases). There are 16 residues in the CDR3. Trimming removed 3 bases from V and 7 bases from J, with 21 bases in between. Germline values: CDR1 LGHNA, CDR2 YNFKEQ. This CDR3 reads CASSQTWGALEVGYTF. CDR3 nucleotides: TGTGCCAGCAGCCAGACCTGGGGCGCCTTGGAAGTTGGCTACACCTTC.